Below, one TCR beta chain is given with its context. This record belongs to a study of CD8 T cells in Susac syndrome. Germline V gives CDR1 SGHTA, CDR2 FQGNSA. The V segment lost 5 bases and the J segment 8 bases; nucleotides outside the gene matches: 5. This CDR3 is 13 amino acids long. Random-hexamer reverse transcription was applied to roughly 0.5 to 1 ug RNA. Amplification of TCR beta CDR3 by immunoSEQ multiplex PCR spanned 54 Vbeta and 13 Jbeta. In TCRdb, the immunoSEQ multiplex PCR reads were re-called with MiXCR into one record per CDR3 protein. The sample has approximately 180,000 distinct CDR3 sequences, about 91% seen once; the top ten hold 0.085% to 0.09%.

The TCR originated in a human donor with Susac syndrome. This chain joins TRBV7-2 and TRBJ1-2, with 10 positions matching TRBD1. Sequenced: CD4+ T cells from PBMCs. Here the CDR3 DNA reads TGTGCCAGCAGCGAGGACAGGGGGTCCGGCTACACCTTC. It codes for CASSEDRGSGYTF. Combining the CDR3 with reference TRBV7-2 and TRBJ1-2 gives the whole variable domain GAGVSQSPSNKVTEKGKDVELRCDPISGHTALYWYRQSLGQGLEFLIYFQGNSAPDKSGLPSDRFSAERTGGSVSTLTIQRTQQEDSAVYLCASSEDRGSGYTFGSGTRLTVV.